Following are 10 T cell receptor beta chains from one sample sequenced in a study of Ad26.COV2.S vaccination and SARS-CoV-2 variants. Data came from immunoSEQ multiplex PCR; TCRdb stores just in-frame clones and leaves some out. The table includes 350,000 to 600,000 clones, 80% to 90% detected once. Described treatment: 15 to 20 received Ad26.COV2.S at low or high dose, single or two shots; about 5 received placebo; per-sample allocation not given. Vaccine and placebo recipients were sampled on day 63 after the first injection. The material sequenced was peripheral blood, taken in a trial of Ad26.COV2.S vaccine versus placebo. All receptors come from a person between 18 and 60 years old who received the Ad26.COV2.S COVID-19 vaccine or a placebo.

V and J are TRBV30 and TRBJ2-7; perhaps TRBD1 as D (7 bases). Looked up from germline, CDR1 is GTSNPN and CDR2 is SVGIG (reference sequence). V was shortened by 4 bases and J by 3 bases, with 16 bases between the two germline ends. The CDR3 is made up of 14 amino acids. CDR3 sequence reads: CAWTVGGGSYEQYF. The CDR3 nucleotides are TGTGCCTGGACCGTCGGAGGGGGCAGCTACGAGCAGTACTTC.

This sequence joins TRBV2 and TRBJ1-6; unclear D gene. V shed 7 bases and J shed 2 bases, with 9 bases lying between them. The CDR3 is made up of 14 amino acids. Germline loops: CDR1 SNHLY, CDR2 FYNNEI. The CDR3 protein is CASNVSPYNSPLHF. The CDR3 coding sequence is TGTGCCAGCAATGTCAGCCCCTATAATTCACCCCTCCACTTT.

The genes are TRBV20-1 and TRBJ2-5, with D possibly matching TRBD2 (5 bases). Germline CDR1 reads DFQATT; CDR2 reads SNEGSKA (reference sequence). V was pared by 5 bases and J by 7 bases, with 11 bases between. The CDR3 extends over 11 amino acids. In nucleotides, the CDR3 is TGCAGTGCTCCACATGCGGGGACCCAGTACTTC. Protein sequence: CSAPHAGTQYF.

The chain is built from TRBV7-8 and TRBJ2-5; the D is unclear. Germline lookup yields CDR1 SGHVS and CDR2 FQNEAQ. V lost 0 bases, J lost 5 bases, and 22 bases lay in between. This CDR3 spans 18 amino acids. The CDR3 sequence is CASSLAPRLAAQQETQYF. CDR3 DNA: TGTGCCAGCAGCTTAGCACCCCGTCTGGCGGCCCAACAGGAGACCCAGTACTTC.

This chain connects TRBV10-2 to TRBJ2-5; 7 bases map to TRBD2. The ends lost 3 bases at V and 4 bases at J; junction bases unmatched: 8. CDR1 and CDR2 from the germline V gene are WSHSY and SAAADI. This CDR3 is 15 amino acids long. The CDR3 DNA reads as TGCGCCAGCAGTGATTGGGGGGGGGAGTCAGAGACCCAGTACTTC. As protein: CASSDWGGESETQYF.

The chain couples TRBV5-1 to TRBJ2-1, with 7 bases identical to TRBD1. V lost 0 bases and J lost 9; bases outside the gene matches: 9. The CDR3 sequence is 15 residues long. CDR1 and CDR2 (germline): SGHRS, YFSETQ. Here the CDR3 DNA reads TGCGCCAGCAGCTTGGGACAGGGAATGACAGGTGAGCAGTTCTTC. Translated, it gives CASSLGQGMTGEQFF.

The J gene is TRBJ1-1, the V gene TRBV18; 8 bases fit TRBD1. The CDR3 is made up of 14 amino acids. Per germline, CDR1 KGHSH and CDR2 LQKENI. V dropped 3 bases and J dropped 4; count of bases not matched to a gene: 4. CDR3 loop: CASSPQGASTEAFF. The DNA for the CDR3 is TGTGCCAGCTCACCCCAGGGGGCGAGCACTGAAGCTTTCTTT.

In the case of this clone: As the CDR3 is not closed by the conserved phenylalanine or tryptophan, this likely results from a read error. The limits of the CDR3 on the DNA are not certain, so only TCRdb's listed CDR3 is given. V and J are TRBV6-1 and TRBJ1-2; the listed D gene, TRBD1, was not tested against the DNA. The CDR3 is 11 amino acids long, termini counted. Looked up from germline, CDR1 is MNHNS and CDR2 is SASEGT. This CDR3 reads CASSDRTGSIL.

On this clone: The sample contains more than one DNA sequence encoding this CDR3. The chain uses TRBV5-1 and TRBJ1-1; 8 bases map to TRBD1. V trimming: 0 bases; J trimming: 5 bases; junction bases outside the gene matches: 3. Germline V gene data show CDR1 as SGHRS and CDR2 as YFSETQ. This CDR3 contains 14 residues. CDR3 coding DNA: TGCGCCAGCAGCTTGGTAACAGGGGGGACTGAAGCTTTCTTT. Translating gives CASSLVTGGTEAFF.

CDR3 in DNA: TGTGCCAGCAGCCAAGATACAGGAGTAGAGTACTTC. Translating it yields CASSQDTGVEYF. The chain has TRBV3-1 (or the pseudogene TRBV3-2) and TRBJ2-7, with TRBD1 as a possible D gene (5 bases). Germline CDR1 reads LGHDT; CDR2 reads YNNKEL (reference sequence). CDR3 length: 12 residues. Between the trimmed V and J ends, which lost 0 bases and 11 bases, there was a span of 11 bases.